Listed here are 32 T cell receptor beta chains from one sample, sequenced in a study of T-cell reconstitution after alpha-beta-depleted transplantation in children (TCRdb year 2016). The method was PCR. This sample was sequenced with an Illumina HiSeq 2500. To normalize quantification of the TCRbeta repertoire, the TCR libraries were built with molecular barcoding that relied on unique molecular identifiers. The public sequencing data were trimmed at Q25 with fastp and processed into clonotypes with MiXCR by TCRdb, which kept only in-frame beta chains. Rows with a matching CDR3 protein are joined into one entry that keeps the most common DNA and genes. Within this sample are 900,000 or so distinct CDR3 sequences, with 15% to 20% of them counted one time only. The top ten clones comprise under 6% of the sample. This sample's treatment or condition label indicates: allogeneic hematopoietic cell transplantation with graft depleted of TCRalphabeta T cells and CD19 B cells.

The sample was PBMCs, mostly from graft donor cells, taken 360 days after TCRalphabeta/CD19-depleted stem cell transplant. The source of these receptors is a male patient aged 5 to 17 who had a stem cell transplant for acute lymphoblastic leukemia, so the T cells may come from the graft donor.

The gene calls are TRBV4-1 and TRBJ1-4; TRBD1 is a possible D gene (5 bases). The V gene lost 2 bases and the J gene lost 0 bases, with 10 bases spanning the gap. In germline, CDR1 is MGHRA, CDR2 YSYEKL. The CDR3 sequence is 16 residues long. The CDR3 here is CASSQPTGATNEKLFF. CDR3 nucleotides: TGCGCCAGCAGCCAACCTACAGGCGCAACTAATGAAAAACTGTTTTTT.

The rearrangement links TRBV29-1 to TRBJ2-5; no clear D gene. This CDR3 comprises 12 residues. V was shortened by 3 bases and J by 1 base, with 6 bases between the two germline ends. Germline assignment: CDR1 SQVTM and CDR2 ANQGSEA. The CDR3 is CSVDVSQETQYF. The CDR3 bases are TGCAGCGTTGATGTCAGCCAAGAGACCCAGTACTTC.

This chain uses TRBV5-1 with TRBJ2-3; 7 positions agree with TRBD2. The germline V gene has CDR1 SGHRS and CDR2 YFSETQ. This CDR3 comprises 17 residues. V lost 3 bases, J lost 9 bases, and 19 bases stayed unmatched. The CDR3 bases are TGCGCCAGCAGCTATGGGATCCGTGCGGGAGACGCCGGGACGCAGTATTTT. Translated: CASSYGIRAGDAGTQYF.

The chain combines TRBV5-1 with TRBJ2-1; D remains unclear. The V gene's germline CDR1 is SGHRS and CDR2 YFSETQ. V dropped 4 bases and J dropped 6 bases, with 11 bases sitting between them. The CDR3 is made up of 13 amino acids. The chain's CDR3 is CASSPESINEQFF. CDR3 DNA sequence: TGCGCCAGCAGCCCAGAATCGATCAATGAGCAGTTCTTC.

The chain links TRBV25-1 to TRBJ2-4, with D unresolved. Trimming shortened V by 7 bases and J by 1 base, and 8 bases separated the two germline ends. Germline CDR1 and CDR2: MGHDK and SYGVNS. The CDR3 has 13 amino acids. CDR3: CASKGMAKNIQYF. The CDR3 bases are TGTGCCAGCAAAGGGATGGCCAAAAACATTCAGTACTTC.

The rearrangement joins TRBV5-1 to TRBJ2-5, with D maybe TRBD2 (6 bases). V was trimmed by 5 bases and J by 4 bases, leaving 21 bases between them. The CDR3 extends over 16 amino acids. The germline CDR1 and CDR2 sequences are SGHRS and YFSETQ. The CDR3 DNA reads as TGCGCCAGCAGTATGGAGGGGCTGCAGGTGGGAGAGACCCAGTACTTC. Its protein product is CASSMEGLQVGETQYF.

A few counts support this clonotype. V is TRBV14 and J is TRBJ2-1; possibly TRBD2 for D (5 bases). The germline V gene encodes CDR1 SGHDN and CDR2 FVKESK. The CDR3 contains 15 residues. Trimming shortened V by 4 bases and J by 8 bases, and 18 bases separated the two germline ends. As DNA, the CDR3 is TGTGCCAGCAGCCCCGAGTGGGAGAGGGTCGATGAGCAGTTCTTC. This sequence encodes CASSPEWERVDEQFF.

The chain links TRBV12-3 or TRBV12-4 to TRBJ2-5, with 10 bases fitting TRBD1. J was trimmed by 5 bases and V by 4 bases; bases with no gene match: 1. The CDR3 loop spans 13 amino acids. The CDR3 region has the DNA TGTGCCAGCAGTTGGGGACAGGGGGAGACCCAGTACTTC. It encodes CASSWGQGETQYF.

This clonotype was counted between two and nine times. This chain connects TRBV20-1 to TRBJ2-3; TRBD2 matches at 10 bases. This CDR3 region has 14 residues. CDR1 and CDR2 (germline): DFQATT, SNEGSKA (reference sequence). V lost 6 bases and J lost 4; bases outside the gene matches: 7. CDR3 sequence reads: CSAPAGLAADTQYF. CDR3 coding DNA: TGCAGTGCCCCTGCCGGACTAGCGGCAGATACGCAGTATTTT.

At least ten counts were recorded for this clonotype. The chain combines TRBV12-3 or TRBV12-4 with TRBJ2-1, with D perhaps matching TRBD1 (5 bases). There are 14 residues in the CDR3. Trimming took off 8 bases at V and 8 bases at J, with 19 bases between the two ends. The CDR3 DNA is TGTGCCAGCGGGAAGTTTCTATCAGGGCATGAGCAGTTCTTC. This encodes CASGKFLSGHEQFF.

CDR3 DNA: TGCGCCAGCAGCTTGGCGGCAGGGTCGGGCACCTACGAGCAGTACTTC. Encoded protein: CASSLAAGSGTYEQYF. J is TRBJ2-7 and V is TRBV5-1, with D possibly being TRBD1 (5 bases). From germline, CDR1 is SGHRS and CDR2 YFSETQ. This CDR3 is built from 16 residues. V was clipped by 0 bases and J by 2 bases, with 15 bases between them.

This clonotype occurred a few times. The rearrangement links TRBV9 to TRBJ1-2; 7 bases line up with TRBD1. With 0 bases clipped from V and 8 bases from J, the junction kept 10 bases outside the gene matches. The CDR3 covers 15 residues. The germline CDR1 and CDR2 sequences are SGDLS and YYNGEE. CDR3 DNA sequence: TGTGCCAGCAGCGTAGCCGAGACAGGGCTTGGAGGCTACACCTTC. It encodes CASSVAETGLGGYTF.

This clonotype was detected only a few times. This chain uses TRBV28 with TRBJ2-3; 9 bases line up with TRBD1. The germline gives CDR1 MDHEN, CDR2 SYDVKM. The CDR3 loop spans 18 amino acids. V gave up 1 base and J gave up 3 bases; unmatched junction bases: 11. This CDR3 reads CASSLFSGGQGRTDTQYF. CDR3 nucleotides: TGTGCCAGCAGTTTATTTTCAGGGGGACAGGGAAGGACAGATACGCAGTATTTT.

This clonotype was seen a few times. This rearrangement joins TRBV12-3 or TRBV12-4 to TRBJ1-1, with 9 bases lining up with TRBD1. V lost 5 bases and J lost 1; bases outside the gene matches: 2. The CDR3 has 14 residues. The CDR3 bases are TGTGCCAGCAGTGCGGGACAGGGGAACACTGAAGCTTTCTTT. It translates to CASSAGQGNTEAFF.

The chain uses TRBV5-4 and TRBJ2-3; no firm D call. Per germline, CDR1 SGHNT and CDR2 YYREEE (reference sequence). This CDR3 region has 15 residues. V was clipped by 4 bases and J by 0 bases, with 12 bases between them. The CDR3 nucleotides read TGTGCCAGCAGCCCGACACACTCTAGCACAGATACGCAGTATTTT. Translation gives CASSPTHSSTDTQYF.

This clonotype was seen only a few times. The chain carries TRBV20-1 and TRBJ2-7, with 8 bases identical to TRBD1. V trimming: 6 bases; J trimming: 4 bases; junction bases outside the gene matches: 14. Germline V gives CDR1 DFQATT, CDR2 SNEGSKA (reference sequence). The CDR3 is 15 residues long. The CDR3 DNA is TGCAGTGCAAGATCGAGGACAGGGCTAGGGTACGAGCAGTACTTC. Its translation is CSARSRTGLGYEQYF.

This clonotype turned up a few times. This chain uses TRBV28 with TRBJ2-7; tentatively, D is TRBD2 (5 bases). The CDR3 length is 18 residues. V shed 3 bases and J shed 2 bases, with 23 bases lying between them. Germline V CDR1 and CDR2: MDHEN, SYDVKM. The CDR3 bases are TGTGCCAGCAGTTTGGCGGTTTTTCTAGCCGCTCACACCTACGAGCAGTACTTC. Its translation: CASSLAVFLAAHTYEQYF.

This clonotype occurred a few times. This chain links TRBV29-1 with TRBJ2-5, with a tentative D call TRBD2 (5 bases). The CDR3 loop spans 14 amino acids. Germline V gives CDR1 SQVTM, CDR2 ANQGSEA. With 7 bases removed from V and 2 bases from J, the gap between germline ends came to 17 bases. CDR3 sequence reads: CSATDFLLQETQYF. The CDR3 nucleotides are TGCAGCGCTACGGACTTTCTCTTACAAGAGACCCAGTACTTC. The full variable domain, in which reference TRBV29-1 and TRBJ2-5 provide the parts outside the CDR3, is SAVISQKPSRDICQRGTSLTIQCQVDSQVTMMFWYRQQPGQSLTLIATANQGSEATYESGFVIDKFPISRPNLTFSTLTVSNMSPEDSSIYLCSATDFLLQETQYFGPGTRLLVL.

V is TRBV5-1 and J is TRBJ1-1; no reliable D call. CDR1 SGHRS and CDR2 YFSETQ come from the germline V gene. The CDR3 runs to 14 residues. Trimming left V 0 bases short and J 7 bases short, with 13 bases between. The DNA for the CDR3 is TGCGCCAGCAGCTTGGTTCAGGTTGGAGATGAAGCTTTCTTT. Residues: CASSLVQVGDEAFF. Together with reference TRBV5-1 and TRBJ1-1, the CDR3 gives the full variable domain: KAGVTQTPRYLIKTRGQQVTLSCSPISGHRSVSWYQQTPGQGLQFLFEYFSETQRNKGNFPGRFSGRQFSNSRSEMNVSTLELGDSALYLCASSLVQVGDEAFFGQGTRLTVV.

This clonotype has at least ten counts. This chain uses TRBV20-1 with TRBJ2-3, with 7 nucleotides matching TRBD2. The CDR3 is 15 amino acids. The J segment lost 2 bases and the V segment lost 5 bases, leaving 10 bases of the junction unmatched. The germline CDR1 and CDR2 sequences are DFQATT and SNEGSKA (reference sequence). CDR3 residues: CSAQASGLLTDTQYF. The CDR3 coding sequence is TGCAGTGCTCAAGCTAGCGGCTTACTCACAGATACGCAGTATTTT.

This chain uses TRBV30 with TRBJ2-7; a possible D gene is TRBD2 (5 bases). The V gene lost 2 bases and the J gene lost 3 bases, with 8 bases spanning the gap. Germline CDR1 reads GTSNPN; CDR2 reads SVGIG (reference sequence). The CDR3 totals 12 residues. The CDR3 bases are TGTGCCTGGAGTACGGAGGTCTACGAGCAGTACTTC. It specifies CAWSTEVYEQYF.

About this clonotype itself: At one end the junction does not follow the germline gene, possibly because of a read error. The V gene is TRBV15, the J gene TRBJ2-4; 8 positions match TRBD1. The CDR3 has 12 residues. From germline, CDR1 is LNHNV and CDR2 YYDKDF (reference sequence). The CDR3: CATSRGRNIQYF. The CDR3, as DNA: TGTGCCACAAGCAGGGGGCGGAACATTCAGTACTTC.

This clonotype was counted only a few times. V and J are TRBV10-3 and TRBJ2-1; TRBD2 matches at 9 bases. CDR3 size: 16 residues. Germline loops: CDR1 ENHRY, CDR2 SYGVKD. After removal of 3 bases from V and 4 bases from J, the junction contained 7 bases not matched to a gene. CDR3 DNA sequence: TGTGCCATCAGTGACAGCGGGAGGAAGGGATACAATGAGCAGTTCTTC. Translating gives CAISDSGRKGYNEQFF.

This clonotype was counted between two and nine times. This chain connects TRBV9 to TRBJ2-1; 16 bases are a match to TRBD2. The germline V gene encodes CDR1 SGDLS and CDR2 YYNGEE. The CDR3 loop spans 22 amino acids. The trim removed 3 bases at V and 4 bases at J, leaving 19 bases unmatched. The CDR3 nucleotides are TGTGCCAGCAGCGCCCCTTCTGCCGGGACAGGGACTAGCGGGAGGGGTTACAATGAGCAGTTCTTC. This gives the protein CASSAPSAGTGTSGRGYNEQFF.

The CDR3 DNA sequence: TGCAGTGCGAAGACTAGCGTTTCCTACGAGCAGTACTTC. Its translation: CSAKTSVSYEQYF. The chain has TRBV20-1 and TRBJ2-7; 8 bases match TRBD2. The germline V gene encodes CDR1 DFQATT and CDR2 SNEGSKA (reference sequence). V lost 6 bases, J lost 1 base, and 5 bases stayed unmatched. The CDR3 runs 13 residues.

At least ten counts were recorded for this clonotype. CDR3 in amino acids: CASTPDRGGNEQFF. The CDR3 nucleotides are TGTGCCAGCACCCCAGACAGGGGTGGCAATGAGCAGTTCTTC. The chain carries TRBV12-3 or TRBV12-4 and TRBJ2-1; 8 positions agree with TRBD1. The CDR3 contains 14 residues. Losses at the gene ends were 7 bases for V and 6 bases for J; bases not matched to a gene: 8.

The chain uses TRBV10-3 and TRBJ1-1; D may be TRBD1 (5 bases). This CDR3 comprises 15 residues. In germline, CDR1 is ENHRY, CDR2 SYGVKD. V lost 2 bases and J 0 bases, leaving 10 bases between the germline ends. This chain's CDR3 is CAISEGGPMNTEAFF. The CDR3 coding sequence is TGTGCCATCAGTGAGGGGGGACCAATGAACACTGAAGCTTTCTTT.

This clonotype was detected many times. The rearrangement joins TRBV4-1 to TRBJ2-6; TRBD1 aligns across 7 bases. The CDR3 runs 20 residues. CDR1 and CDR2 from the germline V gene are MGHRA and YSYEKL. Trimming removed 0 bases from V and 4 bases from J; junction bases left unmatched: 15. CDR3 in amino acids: CASSQDFSPGGIFGANVLTF. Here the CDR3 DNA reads TGCGCCAGCAGCCAAGATTTTTCCCCAGGGGGTATATTCGGGGCCAACGTCCTGACTTTC.

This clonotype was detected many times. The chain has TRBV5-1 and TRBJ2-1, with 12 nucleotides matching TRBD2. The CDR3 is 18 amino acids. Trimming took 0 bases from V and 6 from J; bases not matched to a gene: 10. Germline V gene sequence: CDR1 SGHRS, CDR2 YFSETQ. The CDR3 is CASSLVLAGGGPFNEQFF. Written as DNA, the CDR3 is TGCGCCAGCAGCTTGGTTCTAGCGGGAGGGGGCCCCTTCAATGAGCAGTTCTTC.

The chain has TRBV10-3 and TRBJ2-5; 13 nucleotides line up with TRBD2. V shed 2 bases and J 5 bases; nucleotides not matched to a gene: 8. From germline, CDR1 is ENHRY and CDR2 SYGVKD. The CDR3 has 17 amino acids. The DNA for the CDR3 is TGTGCCATCAGTGAGCTCTGGACTAGCGGGAGTTCGGAGACCCAGTACTTC. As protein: CAISELWTSGSSETQYF.

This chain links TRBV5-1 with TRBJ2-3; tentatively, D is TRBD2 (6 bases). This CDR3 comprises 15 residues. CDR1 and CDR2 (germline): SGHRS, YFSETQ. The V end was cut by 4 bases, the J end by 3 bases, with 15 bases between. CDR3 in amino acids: CASSPKGLSTDTQYF. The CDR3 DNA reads TGCGCCAGCAGCCCGAAGGGACTCAGTACAGATACGCAGTATTTT.

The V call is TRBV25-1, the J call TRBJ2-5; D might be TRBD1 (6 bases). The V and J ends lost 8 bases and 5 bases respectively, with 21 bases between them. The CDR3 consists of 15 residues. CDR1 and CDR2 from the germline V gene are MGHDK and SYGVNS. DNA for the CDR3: TGTGCCAGCGGGGGCTTCGGGGTAGTTCAGGAGACCCAGTACTTC. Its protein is CASGGFGVVQETQYF.